The TCR beta chain described here comes from a study of blood T cell repertoires in COVID-19. Turning to the study itself: The cDNA or gDNA used as material had been derived from T cells, B-cell-depleted T cells, or PBMCs.

Original methodology: Nucleated cell number was recorded as an estimate derived from reference gene primer amplification. The assay was immunoSEQ multiplex PCR, and TCRdb's table has in-frame clones only and misses some. That table is the source of V, J and clone size, and D and trimming were worked out from the DNA. Here the sample spans 85,000 to 110,000 clones, about 90% being singletons. Trimming took 5 bases from V and 6 from J, leaving 11 bases between them. This CDR3 has 13 residues. The origin of this receptor is a human donor in a cohort sampled during active COVID-19. The sequenced material came from peripheral blood. The V gene is TRBV12-3 or TRBV12-4, the J gene TRBJ2-1; possible D gene TRBD1, 6 bases. CDR3 nucleotide sequence: TGTGCCAGCAGTAGCGGACAGCCCAATGAGCAGTTCTTC. Protein product: CASSSGQPNEQFF.